This is a list of T cell receptor beta chains from one sample in a study of CD8 T cells in ankylosing spondylitis. One entry per CDR3 protein, called by TCRdb with MiXCR from the 5' RACE reads. This sample yields more than 250,000 distinct CDR3 sequences, of which roughly 12% are seen a single time; roughly a tenth belongs to the top ten. What was sequenced was blood, either unsorted or a sorted T cell fraction (not recorded which). These receptor sequences come from a female donor with ankylosing spondylitis or in good health (not recorded which). CDR3s include the opening cysteine and the closing phenylalanine or tryptophan. A D gene is named only where the DNA matches it firmly. Only part of the rows carry a size: once, few, many, or a class if the clone is expanded.

clone size	V gene	D gene	J gene	CDR3 DNA	CDR3 protein
few	TRBV30	-	TRBJ2-5	TGTGCCTGGAGTGTACCTAGCCTGCGAGAGACCCAGTACTTC	CAWSVPSLRETQYF
-	TRBV12-3/TRBV12-4	TRBD1	TRBJ2-1	TGTGCCAGCAGAGCCACAGGGGGCTCCTACAATGAGCAGTTCTTC	CASRATGGSYNEQFF
many	TRBV11-2	TRBD1	TRBJ1-6	TGTGCCAGCAGCGAGGGACAGCGAGCGTCACCCCTCCACTTT	CASSEGQRASPLHF
-	TRBV6-2/TRBV6-3	TRBD1	TRBJ1-6	TGTGCCAGCAGTTGGGGCAGGGGGCTTCGATCACCCCTCCACTTT	CASSWGRGLRSPLHF
-	TRBV12-3/TRBV12-4	TRBD1	TRBJ2-1	TGTGCCAGCAGTCCGACCTCGGACAGGGGGCCCAACAATGAGCAGTTCTTC	CASSPTSDRGPNNEQFF
few	TRBV2	-	TRBJ2-2	TGTGCCAGCAGCCGAACAGGGAGGACCGGGGAGCTGTTTTTT	CASSRTGRTGELFF
-	TRBV3-1	-	TRBJ1-4	TGTGCCAGCAGCCAAGCTCGCAGCAGGGGACCTTGGAAACTGTTTTTT	CASSQARSRGPWKLFF
many	TRBV5-1	-	TRBJ2-1	TGCGCCAGCACGGTGGACGCCCAACGTTACAATGAGCAGTTCTTC	CASTVDAQRYNEQFF
many	TRBV7-2	TRBD1	TRBJ2-7	TGTGCCAGCAGCTTGGACAGGGCCTCATACGAGCAGTACTTC	CASSLDRASYEQYF
many	TRBV5-8	-	TRBJ2-7	TGTGCCAGCAGCTTGGGTGACTATTCCTACGAGCAGTACTTC	CASSLGDYSYEQYF
many	TRBV7-2	-	TRBJ2-7	TGTGCCAGCAGCTTAGGCGGGGGCCATTTTTCCTACGAGCAGTACTTC	CASSLGGGHFSYEQYF
many	TRBV5-6	TRBD1	TRBJ1-1	TGTGCCAGCAGAGAACAGGGGTATGCCACTGAAGCTTTCTTT	CASREQGYATEAFF
many	TRBV7-9	-	TRBJ1-5	TGTGCCAGCAGCTTAGAGGGAGGGGGATACCAGCCCCAGCATTTT	CASSLEGGGYQPQHF
few	TRBV7-2	-	TRBJ2-7	TGTGCCAGCAGCGACTGGGACGGCCGCGAGCAGTACTTC	CASSDWDGREQYF
-	TRBV5-1	TRBD2	TRBJ2-5	TGCGCCAGCAGCTTGGGAGATAGCGGGAGGGGAGAGACCCAGTACTTC	CASSLGDSGRGETQYF
few	TRBV20-1	-	TRBJ1-5	TGCAGTGCATCACGAGACAGCCGCTCTGAGCCCCAGCATTTT	CSASRDSRSEPQHF
few	TRBV5-1	TRBD1	TRBJ2-5	TGCGCCAGCAGCTTGGGACAGGGTTCGGAGACCCAGTACTTC	CASSLGQGSETQYF
-	TRBV7-2	-	TRBJ2-3	TGTGCCACCGATCGGGGCGGAGCTTCTAGCACAGATACGCAGTATTTT	CATDRGGASSTDTQYF
few	TRBV5-6	-	TRBJ2-7	TGTGCCAGCAGCTTGAGGGAAGACGAGCAGTACTTC	CASSLREDEQYF
many	TRBV4-3	TRBD2	TRBJ2-4	TGCGCCAGCAGCCAAGATGGGCGGGAGGGTAGAAACATTCAGTACTTC	CASSQDGREGRNIQYF
many	TRBV6-1	-	TRBJ1-2	TGTGCCAGCAGTGTCCAGGGATACTATGGCTACACCTTC	CASSVQGYYGYTF
many	TRBV5-1	TRBD2	TRBJ2-2	TGCGCCAGCAGCCTAACTAGCGGGGCCGATGGCGGGGAGCTGTTTTTT	CASSLTSGADGGELFF
-	TRBV5-5	-	TRBJ1-6	TGTGCCAGCAGCTTGGAAATTAGGGGGGTAAATTCACCCCTCCACTTT	CASSLEIRGVNSPLHF
many	TRBV7-2	-	TRBJ1-1	TGTGCCAGCAGAATGAGGCAGGAAGCTTTCTTT	CASRMRQEAFF
-	TRBV27	-	TRBJ2-7	TGTGCCAGCAGTTTACGCAGGGGAGGAAGCGAGCAGTACTTC	CASSLRRGGSEQYF
-	TRBV19	TRBD1	TRBJ2-6	TGTGCCAGTAGTACCGGGACAGGGTCCTCTGGGGCCAACGTCCTGACTTTC	CASSTGTGSSGANVLTF
-	TRBV7-6	TRBD2	TRBJ2-3	TGTGCCAGCAGCCTTACCAACGGGGGGGCAGATACGCAGTATTTT	CASSLTNGGADTQYF
many	TRBV28	-	TRBJ2-1	TGTGCCAGCAGTTCACCCGGTCGGGAGCAGTTCTTC	CASSSPGREQFF
many	TRBV5-5	TRBD1	TRBJ1-6	TGTGCCAGCAGCCCAACAGGGGGTTATAATTCACCCCTCCACTTT	CASSPTGGYNSPLHF
few	TRBV5-5	-	TRBJ2-5	TGTGCCAGCAGCTCTACAGGTTCACGGGAGACCCAGTACTTC	CASSSTGSRETQYF
-	TRBV5-1	TRBD1	TRBJ2-1	TGCGCCAGCAGCTTGGAGGGACAGGGTGAGAATGAGCAGTTCTTC	CASSLEGQGENEQFF
-	TRBV27	-	TRBJ2-5	TGTGCCAGCAGCTCAGGGACACCGGGGCCAGAGACCCAGTACTTC	CASSSGTPGPETQYF